A single sample is the source of the 12 T cell receptor beta chains below, sequenced in a study of shared T cell receptors in the human thymus. Repertoires were generated with immunoSEQ multiplex PCR, while TCRdb's copy carries only in-frame clones and drops some. The profile covers hundreds of thousands of clones, with 80% to 90% appearing a single time and roughly 0.0089% taken by the ten largest. These data are also associated with another study on human thymus T cells.

Sequencing input: thymocytes. The origin of the receptors is a boy younger than two with a congenital heart defect.

This rearrangement joins TRBV5-6 to TRBJ2-7; the match to TRBD2 covers 10 bases. This CDR3 contains 14 residues. Unmatched junction bases numbered 5, after V lost 5 bases and J lost 3 bases. Germline V gene sequence: CDR1 SGHDT, CDR2 YYEEEE. The DNA of the CDR3 is TGTGCCAGCAGTCTGAGCGGGGGGGGCTACGAGCAGTACTTC. The encoded protein is CASSLSGGGYEQYF.

The genes are TRBV2 and TRBJ1-5; no definite D call. The CDR3 extends over 14 amino acids. Trimming left V 2 bases short and J 6 bases short, with 11 bases between. Germline V gene lookup returns CDR1 SNHLY and CDR2 FYNNEI. The CDR3 DNA is TGTGCCAGCAGTGAATCAGGTGGTGCTCAGCCCCAGCATTTT. Translation gives CASSESGGAQPQHF.

The rearrangement joins TRBV4-1 to TRBJ2-1; TRBD2 aligns across 9 bases. V shed 4 bases and J 4 bases; nucleotides not matched to a gene: 11. Germline V lookup: CDR1 MGHRA, CDR2 YSYEKL. The CDR3 length is 17 residues. CDR3 DNA: TGCGCCAGCAGCCTTAATAGCGGGAGAGGTAGTTACAATGAGCAGTTCTTC. The encoded protein is CASSLNSGRGSYNEQFF.

This rearrangement joins TRBV5-6 to TRBJ1-1; tentatively, D is TRBD1 (5 bases). CDR1 is SGHDT and CDR2 is YYEEEE in the germline V gene. There are 15 residues in the CDR3. With 2 bases removed from V and 5 bases from J, the gap between germline ends came to 16 bases. This CDR3 reads CASSFFGPGGTEAFF. Written as DNA, the CDR3 is TGTGCCAGCAGCTTTTTCGGCCCTGGGGGGACTGAAGCTTTCTTT.

The chain links TRBV6-5 to TRBJ2-1; 9 bases map to TRBD2. V shed 6 bases, J shed 3 bases, and the junction held 3 bases outside the gene matches. The CDR3 has 14 residues. Per germline, CDR1 MNHEY and CDR2 SVGAGI. This chain's CDR3 is CASSRLADYNEQFF. The DNA for the CDR3 is TGTGCCAGCAGCAGACTAGCGGACTACAATGAGCAGTTCTTC.

The chain uses TRBV4-3 and TRBJ1-2, with D perhaps matching TRBD1 (5 bases). The CDR3 is made up of 18 amino acids. CDR1 and CDR2 from the germline V gene are LGHNA and YSLEER. Deletions cut 1 base from V and 4 bases from J, with 22 bases between. This chain's CDR3 is CASSQAETEFADSYGYTF. The CDR3 coding sequence is TGCGCCAGCAGCCAAGCCGAGACAGAATTTGCCGATTCCTATGGCTACACCTTC.

V and J are TRBV30 and TRBJ2-3; 12 bases are a match to TRBD2. The V gene's germline CDR1 is GTSNPN and CDR2 SVGIG (reference sequence). Unmatched junction bases numbered 6, after V lost 3 bases and J lost 2 bases. The CDR3 loop spans 16 amino acids. The CDR3 DNA reads as TGTGCCTGGAGGGTAGGACTAGCGGGGATCACAGATACGCAGTATTTT. Residues: CAWRVGLAGITDTQYF.

The chain carries TRBV27 and TRBJ2-2; TRBD2 matches 10 bases. The germline V gene encodes CDR1 MNHEY and CDR2 SMNVEV (reference sequence). After removal of 7 bases from V and 4 bases from J, the junction contained 3 bases not matched to a gene. The CDR3 totals 14 residues. The CDR3 region has the DNA TGTGCCAGCACCCTAGCGGGGGCCACCGGGGAGCTGTTTTTT. It codes for CASTLAGATGELFF.

The chain couples TRBV27 to TRBJ2-7; D may be TRBD2 (6 bases). CDR3 length equals 14 residues. Per germline, CDR1 MNHEY and CDR2 SMNVEV (reference sequence). V shed 5 bases and J shed 1 base, with 12 bases lying between them. The CDR3 nucleotides are TGTGCCAGCAGTACCGGGACTGATTCCTACGAGCAGTACTTC. Translating it yields CASSTGTDSYEQYF.

The chain joins TRBV29-1 to TRBJ2-2; D unresolved. Trimming shortened V by 3 bases and J by 0 bases, and 5 bases separated the two germline ends. This CDR3 is built from 13 residues. CDR1 is SQVTM and CDR2 is ANQGSEA in the germline V gene. The CDR3 reads CSVERPNTGELFF. The CDR3 nucleotides are TGCAGCGTTGAGCGGCCGAACACCGGGGAGCTGTTTTTT.

The CDR3 nucleotides are TGCAGTGCTATCCCGAGTGAGCAGTTCTTC. Protein: CSAIPSEQFF. The V gene is TRBV20-1, the J gene TRBJ2-1; D not resolved. Germline V gives CDR1 DFQATT, CDR2 SNEGSKA (reference sequence). The CDR3 is 10 amino acids. V shed 4 bases and J shed 9 bases, with 7 bases lying between them.

This chain uses TRBV25-1 with TRBJ2-7, with D maybe TRBD1 (6 bases). V lost 3 bases to trimming and J lost 1 base, with 16 bases between them. This CDR3 comprises 16 residues. Per germline, CDR1 MGHDK and CDR2 SYGVNS. Written as DNA, the CDR3 is TGTGCCAGCAGTGACCTCGGACAGACATCTTCCTACGAGCAGTACTTC. This encodes CASSDLGQTSSYEQYF.